The T cell receptor beta chain described here comes from a study of blood T cell repertoires in COVID-19. This clone was counted between two and nine times. Here immunoSEQ multiplex PCR was the method, and the copy in TCRdb shows in-frame clones only, minus some. In the table there are more than 65,000 clones, over 65% of which are singletons. CDR1 is SGHDT, CDR2 YYEEEE, per germline. The V gene lost 4 bases and the J gene lost 0 bases, with 13 bases spanning the gap. This CDR3 spans 15 amino acids. The sequence derives from a woman in her seventies with acute or convalescent COVID-19. Sequencing input: peripheral blood. The chain couples TRBV5-6 to TRBJ1-2, with D perhaps TRBD1 (5 bases). The DNA for the CDR3 is TGTGCCAGCAGCCTGGGGAGGGGAACTAACTATGGCTACACCTTC. As protein: CASSLGRGTNYGYTF.